These T cell receptor beta chains were read from a single sample in a study of T-cell reconstitution after alpha-beta-depleted transplantation in children. TCRdb used MiXCR to reprocess the PCR reads, holding one entry per CDR3 protein. The table has about 540,000 distinct CDR3 sequences, around 19% seen once. This sample comprised PBMCs from the stem cell graft donor, obtained from the stem cell graft. The source of these receptors is a human donor who donated a stem cell graft to a child with acute lymphoblastic leukemia. Each CDR3 is given with its conserved first and last residue. A D gene is named only where the DNA matches it firmly. Rows may omit the clone size; those that give it use once, few, many or a size class.

j_gene,abundance,v_gene,d_gene,CDR3nt,CDR3aa
TRBJ2-5,.,TRBV12-3/TRBV12-4,TRBD2,TGTGCCAGCAGCGTCGGGACTAGCGGGAGTCCTGAGACCCAGTACTTC,CASSVGTSGSPETQYF
TRBJ1-4,few,TRBV5-6,.,TGTGCCAGCAGCTTGATTCCGGGTGAAAAACTGTTTTTT,CASSLIPGEKLFF
TRBJ2-1,.,TRBV6-2/TRBV6-3,.,TGTGCCAGCAGTTCCCCTCGACTACGCGGGTCCTACAATGAGCAGTTCTTC,CASSSPRLRGSYNEQFF
TRBJ2-1,few,TRBV13,TRBD1,TGTGCCAGCAGCTTGGAGACAGGGAACAATGAGCAGTTCTTC,CASSLETGNNEQFF
TRBJ1-5,.,TRBV12-3/TRBV12-4,TRBD1,TGTGCCAGCAGTCGTAGAACAGGGGTTCGGAATCAGCCCCAGCATTTT,CASSRRTGVRNQPQHF
TRBJ1-2,few,TRBV10-3,.,TGTGCCACATTAGGAGAGCCCGTGTTCTATGGCTACACCTTC,CATLGEPVFYGYTF
TRBJ2-1,few,TRBV7-3,TRBD2,TGTGCCAGCAGCTACATTCTAGCGGGGCCGGGGGGTAATGAGCAGTTCTTC,CASSYILAGPGGNEQFF
TRBJ1-1,many,TRBV20-1,.,TGCAGTGCTAGATCCGATCGGAACACTGAAGCTTTCTTT,CSARSDRNTEAFF
TRBJ2-3,.,TRBV12-3/TRBV12-4,.,TGTGCCAGCAGTTTAGAGGGCAAAACCACAGATACGCAGTATTTT,CASSLEGKTTDTQYF
TRBJ2-1,many,TRBV5-6,.,TGTGCCAGCAGTTTAGCCTCCTACAATGAGCAGTTCTTC,CASSLASYNEQFF
TRBJ2-2,.,TRBV5-6,.,TGTGCCAGCAGCTTAGATGGGTTCGCCGGGGAGCTGTTTTTT,CASSLDGFAGELFF
TRBJ2-7,.,TRBV7-9,TRBD1,TGTGCCAGCAGCCGACAGGGGACGGACGAGCAGTACTTC,CASSRQGTDEQYF
TRBJ1-5,few,TRBV16,.,TGTGCCAGCAGCCAGGGTGATCAGCCCCAGCATTTT,CASSQGDQPQHF
TRBJ1-1,few,TRBV29-1,.,TGCAGCGTTGACTCAGGGACCACTGAAGCTTTCTTT,CSVDSGTTEAFF
TRBJ2-7,many,TRBV7-8,TRBD2,TGTGCCAGCAGCCCTAGCGGGAGGGCCTACGAGCAGTACTTC,CASSPSGRAYEQYF
TRBJ2-1,.,TRBV20-1,.,TGCAGTGCTAGTAGAGGCAGCGGGCTCCCTAATGAGCAGTTCTTC,CSASRGSGLPNEQFF
TRBJ1-1,few,TRBV5-6,.,TGTGCCAGCAGCTTTGATGAGGGGTTGAACACTGAAGCTTTCTTT,CASSFDEGLNTEAFF
TRBJ2-1,many,TRBV24-1,TRBD2,TGTGCCACCAGTGATATACCCGGGACTAGCGGGAGAAATTCCTACAATGAGCAGTTCTTC,CATSDIPGTSGRNSYNEQFF
TRBJ1-1,.,TRBV18,TRBD1,TGTGCCAGCTGGGAACGACAGGGAGCGGGCACTGAAGCTTTCTTT,CASWERQGAGTEAFF
TRBJ2-3,few,TRBV27,TRBD2,TGTGCCAGCAGTTTGGGGACTAGCGGGAGGTACGGCGGGTCAGATACGCAGTATTTT,CASSLGTSGRYGGSDTQYF
TRBJ2-1,.,TRBV7-9,.,TGTGCCAGCAGCTACGGACAGCCCAATGAGCAGTTCTTC,CASSYGQPNEQFF
TRBJ1-4,few,TRBV12-3/TRBV12-4,.,TGTGCCAGCAGGTCGATTAGGGGGGCAGAAAATGAAAAACTGTTTTTT,CASRSIRGAENEKLFF
TRBJ1-5,.,TRBV20-1,.,TGCAGTGCAACGGGCCAGGGCCGGTATAGCAATCAGCCCCAGCATTTT,CSATGQGRYSNQPQHF
TRBJ2-2,.,TRBV5-5,.,TGTGCCAGCAGCTTGGAATACACCGGGGAGCTGTTTTTT,CASSLEYTGELFF
TRBJ2-7,few,TRBV5-1,.,TGCGCCAGCAGCTTGGTAGTCCTGTCCTACGAGCAGTACTTC,CASSLVVLSYEQYF
TRBJ1-1,few,TRBV5-1,.,TGCGCCAGCAGCTTGGAGGGACGGAAGAACACTGAAGCTTTCTTT,CASSLEGRKNTEAFF
TRBJ1-2,.,TRBV12-3/TRBV12-4,.,TGTGCCAGCAGTCCAAGGGCGGGCCTCTATGGCTACACCTTC,CASSPRAGLYGYTF
TRBJ2-7,few,TRBV7-8,TRBD1,TGTGCCAGCAGCTTCCAGTCCGGGACAGGGGGCTACGAGCAGTACTTC,CASSFQSGTGGYEQYF
TRBJ2-7,few,TRBV5-6,TRBD1,TGTGCCAGCAGCCAGGACAGGGGGTCCTACGAGCAGTACTTC,CASSQDRGSYEQYF
TRBJ2-3,many,TRBV30,TRBD2,TGTGCCTGGAGTGCGGGACTAGCGTCTCCAGATACGCAGTATTTT,CAWSAGLASPDTQYF
TRBJ2-5,few,TRBV5-6,.,TGTGCCAGCAGCTTGGATAGTAAAGAGACCCAGTACTTC,CASSLDSKETQYF
TRBJ1-5,few,TRBV12-3/TRBV12-4,TRBD1,TGTGCCAGCAGTTTTCGGGGGACAGGGTCCAATCAGCCCCAGCATTTT,CASSFRGTGSNQPQHF
TRBJ2-5,.,TRBV20-1,.,TGCAGTGCTAGAGTTAGGATCACTATAGAGACCCAGTACTTC,CSARVRITIETQYF
TRBJ2-7,.,TRBV12-3/TRBV12-4,.,TGTGCCAGCAGTTTGCTGGCATTTAGCTCCTACGAGCAGTACTTC,CASSLLAFSSYEQYF
TRBJ2-1,once,TRBV20-1,TRBD2,TGCAGTGCTACCGCCTTCGAGGCGGGAGATCGAGATGAGCAGTTCTTC,CSATAFEAGDRDEQFF
TRBJ1-2,.,TRBV11-2,TRBD1,TGTGCCAGCAGCTTAGCAGGGGGGGGCTACTATGGCTACACCTTC,CASSLAGGGYYGYTF
TRBJ2-7,few,TRBV27,TRBD2,TGTGCCAGCAGTTCTCTACTAGCGGGCTACGAGCAGTACTTC,CASSSLLAGYEQYF
TRBJ2-1,.,TRBV2,.,TGTGCCAGCGACCTCCTTTCTAACTACAATGAGCAGTTCTTC,CASDLLSNYNEQFF
TRBJ1-4,few,TRBV12-3/TRBV12-4,.,TGTGCCAGCAGCCCCAGTGAAAAACTGTTTTTT,CASSPSEKLFF
TRBJ2-2,.,TRBV19,.,TGTGCCAGTAGTATTATGAGGGACACCGGGGAGCTGTTTTTT,CASSIMRDTGELFF
TRBJ1-1,few,TRBV5-1,.,TGCGCCAGCAGCACCGGACCCGGGAAAGGGAACACTGAAGCTTTCTTT,CASSTGPGKGNTEAFF
TRBJ2-1,few,TRBV9,TRBD1,TGTGCCAGCAGACCGGGACAGTACAATGAGCAGTTCTTC,CASRPGQYNEQFF
TRBJ1-1,few,TRBV20-1,.,TGCAGTGCCCCCCCTGGACGGAACAACCCAAACACTGAAGCTTTCTTT,CSAPPGRNNPNTEAFF